These T cell receptor beta chains were read from a single sample in a study of T cell clonotyping in hematopoietic cell transplantation. Profiled with immunoSEQ multiplex PCR; TCRdb holds only in-frame clones, not every one. The sample has 25,000 to 35,000 clones, just over 90% seen once; the top ten hold around 2.4%. The sequencing used peripheral blood mononuclear cells, collected before stem cell transplant. The source is a man aged 50 to 60 with acute myeloid leukemia. Some clones in this sample may be carry-over from other donors' samples. Each CDR3 is given with its conserved first and last residue. Fields, in order: J gene, D gene, V gene, CDR3 protein. A D gene is named only where the DNA matches it firmly.

j_call: TRBJ2-2
d_call: .
v_call: TRBV4-3
cdr3_aa: CASSYEPPTSIGELFF

j_call: TRBJ2-3
d_call: TRBD2
v_call: TRBV9
cdr3_aa: CASSPGLGLADTQYF

j_call: TRBJ1-4
d_call: .
v_call: TRBV6-6
cdr3_aa: CASSYASVEKLFF

j_call: TRBJ2-7
d_call: .
v_call: TRBV2
cdr3_aa: CASSEGYSGLSYEQYF

j_call: TRBJ1-3
d_call: TRBD1
v_call: TRBV7-9
cdr3_aa: CASSAAGQYSGNTIYF

j_call: TRBJ2-1
d_call: TRBD2
v_call: TRBV7-8
cdr3_aa: CASSIAGGPYNEQFF

j_call: TRBJ1-1
d_call: .
v_call: TRBV5-4
cdr3_aa: CASSLDSEAFF

j_call: TRBJ2-3
d_call: .
v_call: TRBV7-9
cdr3_aa: CASSLWDTQYF

j_call: TRBJ2-7
d_call: TRBD1
v_call: TRBV10-3
cdr3_aa: CASKERQGAYEQYF

j_call: TRBJ2-1
d_call: .
v_call: TRBV5-1
cdr3_aa: CASSLATGLNEQFF

j_call: TRBJ1-6
d_call: TRBD1
v_call: TRBV2
cdr3_aa: CASSSKAGGSSPLHF

j_call: TRBJ2-7
d_call: .
v_call: TRBV4-2
cdr3_aa: CASSQELGRSYEQYF

j_call: TRBJ2-2
d_call: TRBD1
v_call: TRBV11-3
cdr3_aa: CASSPGTGNTGELFF

j_call: TRBJ1-5
d_call: .
v_call: TRBV11-2
cdr3_aa: CASSRTPGQPQHF

j_call: TRBJ2-3
d_call: TRBD2
v_call: TRBV7-2
cdr3_aa: CASSYSGGSTDTQYF

j_call: TRBJ2-1
d_call: TRBD2
v_call: TRBV29-1
cdr3_aa: CSGGRALAYNEQFF

j_call: TRBJ2-3
d_call: .
v_call: TRBV29-1
cdr3_aa: CSVRRTTPSDTQYF

j_call: TRBJ2-6
d_call: TRBD1
v_call: TRBV29-1
cdr3_aa: CSAQGAPGANVLTF

j_call: TRBJ2-7
d_call: .
v_call: TRBV7-2
cdr3_aa: CASSKGRDYEQYF

j_call: TRBJ2-5
d_call: .
v_call: TRBV7-8
cdr3_aa: CASSSGETQYF

j_call: TRBJ1-1
d_call: .
v_call: TRBV6-4
cdr3_aa: CASSDSRETNTEAFF

j_call: TRBJ2-5
d_call: .
v_call: TRBV19
cdr3_aa: CASRAQGRDQETQYF

j_call: TRBJ2-7
d_call: .
v_call: TRBV7-2
cdr3_aa: CASSIWGDNLDEQYF

j_call: TRBJ2-2
d_call: .
v_call: TRBV6-6
cdr3_aa: CASSYGVGELFF

j_call: TRBJ2-2
d_call: TRBD2
v_call: TRBV30
cdr3_aa: CAHTSGRLTGELFF

j_call: TRBJ2-7
d_call: TRBD1
v_call: TRBV4-3
cdr3_aa: CASSQGPRTGVSYEQYF

j_call: TRBJ2-7
d_call: TRBD2
v_call: TRBV7-9
cdr3_aa: CASSPPAGLAGSYEQYF

j_call: TRBJ2-3
d_call: TRBD2
v_call: TRBV28
cdr3_aa: CASRLQGGPVDTDTQYF

j_call: TRBJ1-2
d_call: .
v_call: TRBV7-2
cdr3_aa: CASSFSDSRTYGYTF

j_call: TRBJ1-4
d_call: TRBD1
v_call: TRBV7-9
cdr3_aa: CASSLGDRGRNEKLFF

j_call: TRBJ2-3
d_call: .
v_call: TRBV2
cdr3_aa: CASSDFARADTQYF

j_call: TRBJ2-5
d_call: .
v_call: TRBV7-9
cdr3_aa: CASSPRGPSEETQYF

j_call: TRBJ1-5
d_call: .
v_call: TRBV28
cdr3_aa: CASSSPPLGRQPQHF

j_call: TRBJ1-2
d_call: .
v_call: TRBV6-1
cdr3_aa: CASSELKSYGYTF

j_call: TRBJ2-7
d_call: TRBD2
v_call: TRBV7-2
cdr3_aa: CASSLNPPGIAGGLEQYF

j_call: TRBJ1-3
d_call: .
v_call: TRBV7-2
cdr3_aa: CASSSQSSGNTIYF

j_call: TRBJ2-7
d_call: TRBD2
v_call: TRBV10-3
cdr3_aa: CAITPSGASSYEQYF